The clone carrying this T cell receptor beta chain was seen at least ten times. It was with unique molecular identifiers that the TCRbeta library was prepared. In TCRdb, the PCR reads were re-called with MiXCR into one record per CDR3 protein. The sample lists around 530,000 distinct CDR3 sequences; about 33% were seen once. The sample originates from a study of T-cell reconstitution after alpha-beta-depleted transplantation in children. The CDR3 covers 14 residues. CDR1 SGHRS and CDR2 YFSETQ come from the germline V gene. The germline V and J ends were trimmed by 0 bases and 7 bases, with 11 bases remaining between them.

The material sequenced was PBMCs from the stem cell graft donor, taken from the stem cell graft. The sequence came from a human donor who donated a stem cell graft to a child with aplastic anemia. This chain uses TRBV5-1 with TRBJ1-5, with TRBD1 as a possible D gene (5 bases). This chain's CDR3 is CASSLEGLGQPQHF. CDR3 sequence (DNA): TGCGCCAGCAGCTTGGAGGGGTTAGGCCAGCCCCAGCATTTT.